This TCR beta chain was sequenced in a study of early T cells in non-severe SARS-CoV-2 infection. Looking at the study overall: Sequenced material consisted of bulk RNA (from unsorted whole blood), and chains were unpaired.

The germline V gene encodes CDR1 SNHLY and CDR2 FYNNEI. The V end was cut by 7 bases, the J end by 3 bases, with 12 bases between. The CDR3 contains 13 residues. This clonotype was seen a handful of times. What it recognizes is unknown. In the library, individual cDNA molecules carried attached unique molecular identifiers. TCRdb independently ran MiXCR on the 5' RACE reads; one entry per CDR3 protein. The sample carries fewer than 45,000 distinct CDR3 sequences, roughly 9.9% recorded once. Findings and caveats of the study: VDJdb matching favored anti-spike CD8 responses, missing private and CD4 specificities.

The TCR comes from an adult who was a healthcare worker with PCR-confirmed SARS-CoV-2 infection or an uninfected control (not recorded which). This chain connects TRBV2 to TRBJ1-2; D gene uncertain. Sequencing used whole blood. CDR3 DNA: TGTGCCAGCACCGGGCGACCAGACTATGGCTACACCTTC. This gives the protein CASTGRPDYGYTF.